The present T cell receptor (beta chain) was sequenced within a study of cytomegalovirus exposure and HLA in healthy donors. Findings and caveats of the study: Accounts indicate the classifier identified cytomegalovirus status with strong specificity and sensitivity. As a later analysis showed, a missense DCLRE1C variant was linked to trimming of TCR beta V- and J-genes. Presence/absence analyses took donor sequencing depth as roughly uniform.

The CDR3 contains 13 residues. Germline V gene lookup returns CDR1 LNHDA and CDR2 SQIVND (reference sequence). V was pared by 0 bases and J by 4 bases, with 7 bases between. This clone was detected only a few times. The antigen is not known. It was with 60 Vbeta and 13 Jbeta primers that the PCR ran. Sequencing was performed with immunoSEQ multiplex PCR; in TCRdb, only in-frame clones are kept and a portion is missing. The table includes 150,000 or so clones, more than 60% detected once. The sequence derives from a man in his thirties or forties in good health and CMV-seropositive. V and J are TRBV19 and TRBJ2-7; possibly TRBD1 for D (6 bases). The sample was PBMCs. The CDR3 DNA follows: TGTGCCAGTAGTATAGAGGGGGCTTACGAGCAGTACTTC. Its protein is CASSIEGAYEQYF.